These 24 T cell receptor beta chains were sequenced from one sample in a study of cytomegalovirus exposure and HLA in healthy donors. PCR was performed using 60 Vbeta and 13 Jbeta primers. Sequenced by immunoSEQ multiplex PCR; TCRdb stores in-frame clones only, minus some. The repertoire includes 150,000 or so clones, approximately 80% of them detected once, and 8.5% sits in the top ten. The sample taken for sequencing was PBMCs. Receptors originate from a male donor in good health and CMV-seropositive.

This rearrangement joins TRBV6-5 to TRBJ1-2; 7 nucleotides match TRBD1. The CDR3 contains 14 residues. The V gene end was trimmed by 7 bases and the J gene end by 2 bases; junction bases not matched to a gene: 7. Germline V gene data show CDR1 as MNHEY and CDR2 as SVGAGI. This CDR3 is CASTSGTENYGYTF. The CDR3 DNA reads TGTGCCAGCACCTCCGGGACAGAGAACTATGGCTACACCTTC.

The chain recombines TRBV30 with TRBJ2-2; D call uncertain. Deletions cut 0 bases from V and 7 bases from J, with 9 bases between. The V gene's germline CDR1 is GTSNPN and CDR2 SVGIG (reference sequence). This CDR3 comprises 13 residues. The chain's CDR3 is CAWSVLTGGELFF. The DNA of the CDR3 is TGTGCCTGGAGTGTACTTACGGGCGGGGAGCTGTTTTTT.

The chain uses TRBV27 and TRBJ1-2; the match to TRBD1 covers 7 bases. Germline CDR1 MNHEY, CDR2 SMNVEV (reference sequence). V shed 10 bases and J 9 bases; nucleotides not matched to a gene: 17. The CDR3 spans 14 residues. CDR3 DNA sequence: TGTGCCACTCTATCTCGAGGGGGCTTCGGGCGCTACACCTTC. Its protein product is CATLSRGGFGRYTF.

This chain links TRBV4-1 with TRBJ1-2; D is unclear. CDR3 length: 15 amino acids. Per the germline V gene, CDR1 is MGHRA and CDR2 is YSYEKL. V was pared by 4 bases and J by 7 bases, with 19 bases between. CDR3 region: CASSPLDYRTSGYTF. CDR3 DNA sequence: TGCGCCAGCAGCCCCCTCGACTACCGGACGTCTGGCTACACCTTC.

V gene TRBV14 combines with J gene TRBJ2-2, with TRBD2 identical over 11 bases. Germline trimming cut 1 base from V and 7 bases from J; bases unmatched to any gene: 8. Germline V gene data show CDR1 as SGHDN and CDR2 as FVKESK. This CDR3 region has 17 residues. CDR3 sequence (DNA): TGTGCCAGCAGCCAAGGCCCACTAGCGGGAGTGGTCGGGGAGCTGTTTTTT. It specifies CASSQGPLAGVVGELFF.

The chain is built from TRBV9 and TRBJ2-5, with 9 bases matching TRBD2. Unmatched junction bases numbered 12, after V lost 4 bases and J lost 5 bases. The germline V gene has CDR1 SGDLS and CDR2 YYNGEE. The CDR3 is made up of 16 amino acids. CDR3 nucleotides: TGTGCCAGCAGCCTTTTTACGACTAGCGGTAGGGAGACCCAGTACTTC. Protein: CASSLFTTSGRETQYF.

This clone was detected only once. The chain uses TRBV6-4 and TRBJ1-1, with D maybe TRBD1 (5 bases). V gave up 7 bases and J gave up 3 bases, with 12 bases separating them. CDR3 length: 13 amino acids. Germline CDR1 is MRHNA and CDR2 is SNTAGT. The CDR3 nucleotides read TGTGCCAGCACCGGGACTCGGGACACTGAAGCTTTCTTT. Translated, it gives CASTGTRDTEAFF.

The CDR3 loop reads CAWTAGGLWTGELFF. CDR3 nucleotide sequence: TGTGCCTGGACGGCGGGGGGCTTGTGGACCGGGGAGCTGTTTTTT. The chain combines TRBV30 with TRBJ2-2; 8 bases are a match to TRBD2. This CDR3 region has 15 residues. V trimming: 4 bases; J trimming: 5 bases; junction bases outside the gene matches: 9. The V gene's germline CDR1 is GTSNPN and CDR2 SVGIG (reference sequence).

The genes are TRBV18 and TRBJ1-1; 7 nucleotides agree with TRBD1. Germline CDR1 is KGHSH and CDR2 is LQKENI. V trimming: 3 bases; J trimming: 5 bases; junction bases outside the gene matches: 12. This CDR3 region has 16 residues. CDR3 sequence reads: CASSPPYLDRATEAFF. The CDR3 DNA is TGTGCCAGCTCACCCCCTTACCTTGACAGGGCTACTGAAGCTTTCTTT.

This rearrangement joins TRBV19 to TRBJ1-5; D is possibly TRBD1 (6 bases). V was pared by 2 bases and J by 7 bases, with 15 bases between. Germline assignment: CDR1 LNHDA and CDR2 SQIVND (reference sequence). The CDR3 spans 15 residues. In DNA form, the CDR3 reads TGTGCCAGTAGTATACTCGGACAGCCGGGACAGCCCCAGCATTTT. It encodes CASSILGQPGQPQHF.

The chain recombines TRBV15 with TRBJ2-1, with a tentative D call TRBD2 (7 bases). The CDR3 is 16 amino acids. Germline CDR1 and CDR2: LNHNV and YYDKDF (reference sequence). The V gene lost 2 bases and the J gene lost 2 bases, with 13 bases spanning the gap. The CDR3 sequence is CATSRKRGGPYNEQFF. Here the CDR3 DNA reads TGTGCCACCAGCAGAAAGAGGGGGGGTCCCTACAATGAGCAGTTCTTC.

V is TRBV7-2 and J is TRBJ2-1, with D possibly TRBD1 on 6 matching bases. Germline V gives CDR1 SGHTA, CDR2 FQGNSA. CDR3 length: 15 residues. Trimming stripped 5 bases from V and 0 bases from J, with 11 bases between. The CDR3 spells CASSAWDTSYNEQFF. In nucleotides, the CDR3 is TGTGCCAGCAGCGCCTGGGACACCTCCTACAATGAGCAGTTCTTC.

This clone showed up just a few times. This chain uses TRBV5-1 with TRBJ2-5; perhaps TRBD1 as D (6 bases). CDR3 length equals 14 residues. The V gene lost 3 bases and the J gene lost 3 bases, with 12 bases spanning the gap. Germline V gene sequence: CDR1 SGHRS, CDR2 YFSETQ. The CDR3 sequence: CASSWKGVKETQYF. CDR3 nucleotide sequence: TGCGCCAGCAGCTGGAAGGGGGTGAAAGAGACCCAGTACTTC. Full variable domain (missing parts from reference TRBV5-1 and TRBJ2-5): KAGVTQTPRYLIKTRGQQVTLSCSPISGHRSVSWYQQTPGQGLQFLFEYFSETQRNKGNFPGRFSGRQFSNSRSEMNVSTLELGDSALYLCASSWKGVKETQYFGPGTRLLVL.

The chain combines TRBV6-5 with TRBJ1-5; D gene ambiguous. V lost 3 bases to trimming and J lost 3 bases, with 9 bases between them. The CDR3 length is 14 residues. The germline CDR1 and CDR2 sequences are MNHEY and SVGAGI. The CDR3 reads CASSYHGINQPQHF. Written as DNA, the CDR3 is TGTGCCAGCAGTTATCACGGGATCAATCAGCCCCAGCATTTT.

This clone was seen only once. The rearrangement links TRBV7-8 to TRBJ2-3; 9 bases map to TRBD2. The CDR3 totals 16 residues. The V gene end was trimmed by 5 bases and the J gene end by 1 base; junction bases not matched to a gene: 7. Germline values: CDR1 SGHVS, CDR2 FQNEAQ. The CDR3 is CASSKQTSGGTDTQYF. The CDR3 bases are TGTGCCAGCAGCAAGCAGACTAGCGGCGGCACAGATACGCAGTATTTT.

This clone is a singleton in its sample. The V and J genes are TRBV30 and TRBJ1-2, with 9 bases identical to TRBD1. The length of the CDR3 is 13 residues. J gave up 8 bases and V 3 bases, and 7 bases lay outside the gene matches. The germline gives CDR1 GTSNPN, CDR2 SVGIG (reference sequence). In DNA, the CDR3 is TGTGCCTGGAGGGACAGGGGCCAAAGGGGCTACACCTTC. Translated: CAWRDRGQRGYTF.

This chain links TRBV9 with TRBJ2-5; 10 bases are a match to TRBD1. V shed 0 bases, J shed 5 bases, and the junction held 10 bases outside the gene matches. Germline lookup yields CDR1 SGDLS and CDR2 YYNGEE. CDR3 size: 17 residues. The CDR3 loop reads CASSVAVGTGALETQYF. As DNA, the CDR3 is TGTGCCAGCAGCGTAGCTGTCGGGACAGGGGCGTTGGAGACCCAGTACTTC.

This rearrangement joins TRBV19 to TRBJ2-6; D is perhaps TRBD1 (5 bases). The germline gives CDR1 LNHDA, CDR2 SQIVND (reference sequence). The CDR3 extends over 15 amino acids. V lost 9 bases and J 0 bases, leaving 12 bases between the germline ends. CDR3 amino acids: CASQTGDSGANVLTF. CDR3 in DNA: TGTGCCAGCCAAACAGGAGACTCTGGGGCCAACGTCCTGACTTTC.

This clone was picked up one time. The chain combines TRBV9 with TRBJ1-1; the D is unclear. Germline loops: CDR1 SGDLS, CDR2 YYNGEE. Deletions cut 0 bases from V and 1 base from J, with 4 bases between. The CDR3 spans 13 residues. The CDR3 region has the DNA TGTGCCAGCAGCGTAGTAAAGAACACTGAAGCTTTCTTT. Its protein is CASSVVKNTEAFF.

The V call is TRBV7-2, the J call TRBJ2-1, with 10 nucleotides matching TRBD2. V lost 5 bases and J lost 2; bases outside the gene matches: 3. This CDR3 spans 15 amino acids. Germline CDR1 is SGHTA and CDR2 is FQGNSA. As DNA, the CDR3 is TGTGCCAGCAGCCGAAGCGGGAGGGCCTACAATGAGCAGTTCTTC. It encodes CASSRSGRAYNEQFF. The complete variable domain, with remaining parts taken from reference TRBV7-2 and TRBJ2-1, reads GAGVSQSPSNKVTEKGKDVELRCDPISGHTALYWYRQSLGQGLEFLIYFQGNSAPDKSGLPSDRFSAERTGGSVSTLTIQRTQQEDSAVYLCASSRSGRAYNEQFFGPGTRLTVL.

In this sample, this clone turned up a few times. The chain combines TRBV27 with TRBJ2-5; tentatively, D is TRBD1 (7 bases). Deletions cut 0 bases from V and 10 bases from J, with 18 bases between. CDR1 and CDR2 from the germline V gene are MNHEY and SMNVEV (reference sequence). The CDR3 length is 15 residues. CDR3 amino acids: CASSLSEGATRHQYF. CDR3 sequence (DNA): TGTGCCAGCAGTTTATCGGAGGGGGCGACTCGGCACCAGTACTTC.

As for this clone: A read error may produce the germline difference seen at one junction end. This chain uses TRBV9 with TRBJ1-5, with a tentative D call TRBD1 (6 bases). CDR1 and CDR2 from the germline V gene are SGDLS and YYNGEE. This CDR3 comprises 14 residues. Here the CDR3 DNA reads TGTGCCAGCAGCGTAGATGGGGGCAACCAGCCCCAGCATTTT. Translating it yields CASSVDGGNQPQHF.

This chain uses TRBV7-9 with TRBJ1-2, with D hard to call. In germline, CDR1 is SEHNR, CDR2 FQNEAQ (reference sequence). CDR3 length: 13 residues. Deletions cut 5 bases from V and 3 bases from J, with 10 bases between. The CDR3 DNA is TGTGCCAGCAGCACCCAAACGGACTATGGCTACACCTTC. This translates into CASSTQTDYGYTF.

This clone occurred a few times. The chain employs TRBV5-1 and TRBJ1-3; 8 bases match TRBD1. The CDR3 extends over 14 amino acids. Germline assignment: CDR1 SGHRS and CDR2 YFSETQ. V dropped 2 bases and J dropped 8; count of bases not matched to a gene: 6. The CDR3 coding sequence is TGCGCCAGCAGCTTCGGGACAGGACTAGACACCATATATTTT. Its translation is CASSFGTGLDTIYF.